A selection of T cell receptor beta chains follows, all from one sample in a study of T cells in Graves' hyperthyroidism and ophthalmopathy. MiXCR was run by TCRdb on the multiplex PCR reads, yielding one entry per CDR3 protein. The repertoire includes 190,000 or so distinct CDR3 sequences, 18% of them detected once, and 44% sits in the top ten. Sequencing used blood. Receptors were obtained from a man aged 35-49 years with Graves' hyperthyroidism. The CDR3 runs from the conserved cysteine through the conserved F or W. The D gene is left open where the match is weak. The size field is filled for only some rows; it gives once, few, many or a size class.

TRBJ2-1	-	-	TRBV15	CATSRRSMAVEQFF	TGTGCCACCAGCAGACGCTCTATGGCGGTTGAGCAGTTCTTC
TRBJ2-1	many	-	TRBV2	CASSVSRIVVSNEQFF	TGTGCCAGCAGTGTTTCGAGGATTGTGGTGTCCAATGAGCAGTTCTTC
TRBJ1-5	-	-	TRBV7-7	CASSQDIYQPQHF	TGTGCTAGCAGCCAAGACATCTATCAGCCCCAGCATTTT
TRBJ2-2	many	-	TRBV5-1	CASSFGATGELFF	TGCGCCAGCAGCTTTGGGGCCACCGGGGAGCTGTTTTTT
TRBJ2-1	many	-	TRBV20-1	CSARLQSGRNEQFF	TGCAGTGCTAGACTCCAGAGCGGGCGGAATGAGCAGTTCTTC
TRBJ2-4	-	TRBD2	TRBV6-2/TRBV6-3	CASSAGRAAKNIQYF	TGTGCCAGCAGTGCAGGGAGGGCAGCCAAAAACATTCAGTACTTC
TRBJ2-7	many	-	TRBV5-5	CASSTRPSSYEQYF	TGTGCCAGCAGCACCCGGCCCAGCTCCTACGAGCAGTACTTC
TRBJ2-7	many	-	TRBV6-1	CASIAQGLSFYEQYF	TGTGCCAGCATAGCACAGGGCCTTTCGTTCTACGAGCAGTACTTC
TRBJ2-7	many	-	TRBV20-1	CSAHLPRGSSYEQYF	TGCAGTGCTCATCTTCCTAGGGGGAGCTCCTACGAGCAGTACTTC
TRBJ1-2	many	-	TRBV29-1	CSVEEEEGIYGYTF	TGCAGCGTTGAAGAGGAGGAGGGAATCTATGGCTACACCTTC
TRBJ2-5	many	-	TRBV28	CASRSQLQETQYF	TGTGCCAGCAGATCTCAGCTCCAAGAGACCCAGTACTTC
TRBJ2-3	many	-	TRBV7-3	CASSSGPTTDTQYF	TGTGCCAGCAGCTCCGGGCCTACCACAGATACGCAGTATTTT
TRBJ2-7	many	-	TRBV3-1	CATRKGPYEQYF	TGTGCCACCCGGAAGGGCCCCTACGAGCAGTACTTC
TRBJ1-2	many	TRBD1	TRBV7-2	CASSLRTGSGYTF	TGTGCCAGCAGCCTTCGGACAGGCAGTGGCTACACCTTC
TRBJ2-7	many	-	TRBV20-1	CSARGPQGGYEQYF	TGCAGTGCTAGAGGCCCCCAGGGAGGCTACGAGCAGTACTTC
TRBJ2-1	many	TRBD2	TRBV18	CASSPGGNNEQFF	TGTGCCAGCTCACCCGGGGGGAACAATGAGCAGTTCTTC
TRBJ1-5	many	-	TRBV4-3	CASSLLQGQPQHF	TGCGCCAGCAGCCTCCTCCAGGGGCAGCCCCAGCATTTT
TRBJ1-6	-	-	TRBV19	CASMEGSYNSPLHF	TGTGCCAGTATGGAGGGTTCTTATAATTCACCCCTCCACTTT
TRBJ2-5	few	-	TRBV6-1	CASSEGGQTQYF	TGTGCCAGCAGTGAAGGGGGTCAGACCCAGTACTTC
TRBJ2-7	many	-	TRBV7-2	CASSLQGSKQYF	TGTGCCAGCAGCTTACAGGGTTCTAAGCAGTACTTC
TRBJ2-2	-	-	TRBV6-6	CASSYGLGAGQNTGELFF	TGTGCCAGCAGTTACGGCCTTGGGGCAGGACAAAACACCGGGGAGCTGTTTTTT
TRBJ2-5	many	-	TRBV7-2	CASSLDAGEIETQYF	TGTGCCAGCAGCTTAGACGCAGGGGAGATCGAGACCCAGTACTTC
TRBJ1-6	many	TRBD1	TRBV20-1	CSARDWKTGSSPLHF	TGCAGTGCTAGAGATTGGAAGACAGGGAGTTCACCCCTCCACTTT
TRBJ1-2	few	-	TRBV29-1	CSVQEPSHGYTF	TGCAGCGTTCAGGAACCCTCGCATGGCTACACCTTC
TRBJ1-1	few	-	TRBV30	CAWQENRWTEAFF	TGTGCCTGGCAAGAGAACAGGTGGACTGAAGCTTTCTTT
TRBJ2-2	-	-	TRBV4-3	CASSQSGRGVSNTGELFF	TGCGCCAGCAGCCAATCGGGCAGGGGGGTGTCGAACACCGGGGAGCTGTTTTTT
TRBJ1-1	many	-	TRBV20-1	CSARSSNTEAFF	TGCAGTGCTAGGAGCTCGAACACTGAAGCTTTCTTT
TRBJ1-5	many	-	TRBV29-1	CSVEDRGQPQHF	TGCAGCGTTGAAGATAGGGGTCAGCCCCAGCATTTT
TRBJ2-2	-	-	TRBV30	CAWGQDYGELFF	TGTGCCTGGGGACAGGACTACGGGGAGCTGTTTTTT
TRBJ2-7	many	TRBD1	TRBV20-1	CSARTDRGPYEQYF	TGCAGTGCTAGGACCGACAGGGGGCCCTACGAGCAGTACTTC
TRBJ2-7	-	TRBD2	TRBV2	CASSELRLAVYEQYF	TGTGCCAGCAGCGAACTTAGACTAGCGGTATACGAGCAGTACTTC
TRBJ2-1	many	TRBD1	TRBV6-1	CASRGTGSYNEQFF	TGTGCCAGCAGAGGGACAGGCTCCTACAATGAGCAGTTCTTC
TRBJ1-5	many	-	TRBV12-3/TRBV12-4	CASTSSTQPQHF	TGTGCCAGTACCAGCTCCACTCAGCCCCAGCATTTT
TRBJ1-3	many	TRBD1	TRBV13	CASSFTTGGGNTIYF	TGTGCCAGCAGCTTTACTACAGGGGGTGGAAACACCATATATTTT
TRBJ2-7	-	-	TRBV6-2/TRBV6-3	CASRTFRGPYEQYF	TGTGCCAGCAGGACCTTCAGGGGTCCCTACGAGCAGTACTTC
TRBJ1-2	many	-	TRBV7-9	CASTPGEGLRHGYTF	TGTGCCAGCACTCCGGGTGAGGGGCTGAGACATGGCTACACCTTC
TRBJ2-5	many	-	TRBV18	CASSPRPATEETQYF	TGTGCCAGCTCACCACGACCGGCCACCGAAGAGACCCAGTACTTC
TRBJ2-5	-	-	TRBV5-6	CASSLGRKETQYF	TGTGCCAGCAGCTTGGGCAGGAAAGAGACCCAGTACTTC
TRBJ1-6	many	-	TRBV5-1	CASSVPGTPIGDLHF	TGCGCCAGCAGCGTACCCGGGACACCCATTGGAGACCTCCACTTT
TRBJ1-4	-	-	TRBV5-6	CASSSFSTNEKLFF	TGTGCCAGCAGCTCATTCAGCACTAATGAAAAACTGTTTTTT
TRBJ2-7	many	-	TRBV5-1	CASAPQGNYEQYF	TGCGCCAGCGCCCCCCAAGGCAACTACGAGCAGTACTTC
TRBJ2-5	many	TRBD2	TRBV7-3	CASSSSGPRETQYF	TGTGCCAGCAGCTCTAGCGGCCCCAGAGAGACCCAGTACTTC
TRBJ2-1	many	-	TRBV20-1	CSARKDSGSDEQFF	TGCAGTGCTAGAAAGGATTCAGGGTCGGATGAGCAGTTCTTC
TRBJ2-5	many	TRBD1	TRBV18	CASSPRDRAGETQYF	TGTGCCAGCTCACCACGGGACAGGGCCGGAGAGACCCAGTACTTC
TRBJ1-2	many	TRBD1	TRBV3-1	CASSGTGNGYTF	TGTGCCAGCAGCGGGACAGGAAATGGCTACACCTTC
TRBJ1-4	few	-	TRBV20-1	CSARAVAATNEKLFF	TGCAGTGCTAGAGCGGTTGCTGCAACTAATGAAAAACTGTTTTTT